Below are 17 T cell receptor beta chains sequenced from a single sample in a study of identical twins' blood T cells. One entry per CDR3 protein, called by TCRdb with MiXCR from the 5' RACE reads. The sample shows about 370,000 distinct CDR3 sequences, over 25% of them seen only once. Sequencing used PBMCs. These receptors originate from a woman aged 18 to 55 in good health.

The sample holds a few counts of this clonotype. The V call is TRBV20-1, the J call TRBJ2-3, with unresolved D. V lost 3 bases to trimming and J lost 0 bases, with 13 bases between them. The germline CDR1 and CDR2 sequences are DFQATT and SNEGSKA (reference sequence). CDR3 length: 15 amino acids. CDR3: CSASNRVPSTDTQYF. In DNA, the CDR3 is TGCAGTGCTAGTAACCGGGTTCCTAGCACAGATACGCAGTATTTT.

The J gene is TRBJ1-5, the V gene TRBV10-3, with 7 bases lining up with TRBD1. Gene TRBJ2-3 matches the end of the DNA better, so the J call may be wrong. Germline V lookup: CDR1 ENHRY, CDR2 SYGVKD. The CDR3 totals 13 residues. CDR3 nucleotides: TGTGCCATCAGCCCCCAGGGGGATCAGCCCCAGTATTTT. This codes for CAISPQGDQPQYF.

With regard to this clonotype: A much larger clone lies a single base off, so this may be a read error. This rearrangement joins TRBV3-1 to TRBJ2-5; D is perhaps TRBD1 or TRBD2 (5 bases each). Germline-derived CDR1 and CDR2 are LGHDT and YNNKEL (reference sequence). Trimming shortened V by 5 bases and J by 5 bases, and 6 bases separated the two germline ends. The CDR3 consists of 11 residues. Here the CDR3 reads CASSWGETQYF. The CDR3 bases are TGTGCCAGCAGCTGGGGGGAGACCCAGTACTTC.

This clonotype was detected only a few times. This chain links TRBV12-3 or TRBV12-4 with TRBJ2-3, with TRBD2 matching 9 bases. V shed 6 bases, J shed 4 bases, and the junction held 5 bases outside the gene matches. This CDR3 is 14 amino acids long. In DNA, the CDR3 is TGTGCCAGCAGGAGAGCGGGAGGACCAGATACGCAGTATTTT. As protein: CASRRAGGPDTQYF.

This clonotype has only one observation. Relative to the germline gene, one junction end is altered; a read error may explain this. CDR3: CTSSPRDRVNEQYF. The CDR3 coding sequence is TGTACCAGCAGCCCCCGGGACAGAGTTAACGAGCAGTACTTC. The rearrangement joins TRBV9 to TRBJ2-7; TRBD1 agrees at 7 bases. Germline V gene data show CDR1 as SGDLS and CDR2 as YYNGEE. CDR3 size: 14 residues.

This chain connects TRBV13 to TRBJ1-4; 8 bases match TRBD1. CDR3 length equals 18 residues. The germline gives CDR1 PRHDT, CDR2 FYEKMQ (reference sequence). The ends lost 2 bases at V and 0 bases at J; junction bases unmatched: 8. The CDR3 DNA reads TGTGCCAGCAGCTTAACCGGGACAGGACATGCAACTAATGAAAAACTGTTTTTT. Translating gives CASSLTGTGHATNEKLFF.

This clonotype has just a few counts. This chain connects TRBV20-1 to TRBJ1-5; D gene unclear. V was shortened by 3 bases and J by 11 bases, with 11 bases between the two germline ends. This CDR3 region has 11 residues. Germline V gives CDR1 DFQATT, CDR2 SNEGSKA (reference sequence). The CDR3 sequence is CSARHSGAQHF. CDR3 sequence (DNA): TGCAGTGCTAGGCACAGTGGAGCCCAGCATTTT.

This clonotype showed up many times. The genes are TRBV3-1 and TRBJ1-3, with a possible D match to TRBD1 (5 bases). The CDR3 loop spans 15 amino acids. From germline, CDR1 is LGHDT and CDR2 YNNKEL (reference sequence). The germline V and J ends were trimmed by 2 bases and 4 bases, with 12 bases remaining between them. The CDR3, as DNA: TGTGCCAGCAGCCAAACGAGGGGTTCAGGAAACACCATATATTTT. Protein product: CASSQTRGSGNTIYF. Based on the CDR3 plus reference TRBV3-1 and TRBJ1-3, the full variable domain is DTAVSQTPKYLVTQMGNDKSIKCEQNLGHDTMYWYKQDSKKFLKIMFSYNNKELIINETVPNRFSPKSPDKAHLNLHINSLELGDSAVYFCASSQTRGSGNTIYFGEGSWLTVV.

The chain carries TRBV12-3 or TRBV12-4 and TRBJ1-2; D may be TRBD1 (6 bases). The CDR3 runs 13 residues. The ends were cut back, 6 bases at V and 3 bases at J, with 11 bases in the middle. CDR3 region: CASSTDSYYGYTF. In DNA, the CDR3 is TGTGCCAGCAGCACGGACAGTTACTATGGCTACACCTTC.

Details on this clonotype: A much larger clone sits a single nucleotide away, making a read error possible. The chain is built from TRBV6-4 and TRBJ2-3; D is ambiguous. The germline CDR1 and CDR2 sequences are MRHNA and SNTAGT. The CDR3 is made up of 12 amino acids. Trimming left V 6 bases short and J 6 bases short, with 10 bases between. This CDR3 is CASRAAHDTQYF. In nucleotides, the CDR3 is TGTGCCAGCAGGGCGGCCCATGATACGCAGTATTTT.

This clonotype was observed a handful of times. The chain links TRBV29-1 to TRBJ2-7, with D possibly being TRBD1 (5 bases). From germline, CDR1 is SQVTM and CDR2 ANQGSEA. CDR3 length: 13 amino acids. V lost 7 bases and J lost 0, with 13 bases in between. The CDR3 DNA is TGCAGCGCTCGCGGACAAAACTCCTACGAGCAGTACTTC. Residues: CSARGQNSYEQYF.

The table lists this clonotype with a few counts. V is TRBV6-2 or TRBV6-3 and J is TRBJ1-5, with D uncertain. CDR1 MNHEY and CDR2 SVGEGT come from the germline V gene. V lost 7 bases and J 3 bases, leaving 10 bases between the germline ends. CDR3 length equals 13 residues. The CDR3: CASTSGPNQPQHF. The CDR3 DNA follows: TGTGCCAGCACTTCAGGTCCCAATCAGCCCCAGCATTTT.

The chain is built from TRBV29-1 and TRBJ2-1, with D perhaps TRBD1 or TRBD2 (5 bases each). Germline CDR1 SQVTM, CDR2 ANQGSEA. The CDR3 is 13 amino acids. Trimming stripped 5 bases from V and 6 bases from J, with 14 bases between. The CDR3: CSVRDPRGNEQFF. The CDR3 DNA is TGCAGCGTTAGGGACCCCCGGGGCAATGAGCAGTTCTTC.

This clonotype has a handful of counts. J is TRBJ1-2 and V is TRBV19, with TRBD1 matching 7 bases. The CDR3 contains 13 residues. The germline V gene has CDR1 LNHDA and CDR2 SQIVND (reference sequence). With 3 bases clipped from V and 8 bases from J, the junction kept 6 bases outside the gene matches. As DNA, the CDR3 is TGTGCCAGTAGTATCGGGACAGCCGGAGGCTACACCTTC. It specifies CASSIGTAGGYTF.

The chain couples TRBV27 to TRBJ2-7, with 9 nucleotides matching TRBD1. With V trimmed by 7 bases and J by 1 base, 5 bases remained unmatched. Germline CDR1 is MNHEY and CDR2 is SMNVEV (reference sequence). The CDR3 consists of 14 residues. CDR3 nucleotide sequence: TGTGCCAGCATGTGGGGACAGGGATCCTACGAGCAGTACTTC. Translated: CASMWGQGSYEQYF.

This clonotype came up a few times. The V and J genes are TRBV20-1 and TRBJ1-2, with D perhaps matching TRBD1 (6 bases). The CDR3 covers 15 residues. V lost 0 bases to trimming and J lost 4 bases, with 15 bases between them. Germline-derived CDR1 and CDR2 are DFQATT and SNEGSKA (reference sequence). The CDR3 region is CSARDGTGQSYGYTF. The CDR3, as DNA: TGCAGTGCTAGAGATGGAACCGGACAGAGCTATGGCTACACCTTC.

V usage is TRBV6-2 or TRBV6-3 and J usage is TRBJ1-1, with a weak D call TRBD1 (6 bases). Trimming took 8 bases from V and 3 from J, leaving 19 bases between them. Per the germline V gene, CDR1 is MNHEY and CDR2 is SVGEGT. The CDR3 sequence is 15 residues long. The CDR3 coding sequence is TGTGCCAGCGGCCTCGAGGGCAGGGGAGACACTGAAGCTTTCTTT. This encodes CASGLEGRGDTEAFF.